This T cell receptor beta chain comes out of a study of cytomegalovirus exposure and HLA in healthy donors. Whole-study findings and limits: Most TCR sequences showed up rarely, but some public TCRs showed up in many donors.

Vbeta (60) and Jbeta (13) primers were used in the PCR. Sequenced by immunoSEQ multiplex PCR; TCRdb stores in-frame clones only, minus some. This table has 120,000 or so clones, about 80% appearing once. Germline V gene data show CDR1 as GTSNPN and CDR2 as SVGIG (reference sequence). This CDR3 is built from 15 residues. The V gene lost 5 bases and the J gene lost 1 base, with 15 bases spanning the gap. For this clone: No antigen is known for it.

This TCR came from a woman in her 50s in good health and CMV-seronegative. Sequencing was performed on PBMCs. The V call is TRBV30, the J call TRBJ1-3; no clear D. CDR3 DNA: TGTGCCTGGGGCCTCAGCGATTTTTCTGGAAACACCATATATTTT. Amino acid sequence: CAWGLSDFSGNTIYF.